This T cell receptor (beta chain) comes out of a study of CD8 T cells in Susac syndrome. An amount of RNA that ranged from roughly 0.5 to 1 ug was reverse transcribed with random hexamers. By means of immunoSEQ multiplex PCR, TCR beta CDR3 spanning 54 Vbeta and 13 Jbeta underwent amplification. Using its own MiXCR run on the immunoSEQ multiplex PCR reads, TCRdb lists one record per CDR3 protein. This table has fewer than 350,000 distinct CDR3 sequences, about 90% appearing once. The sequenced sample consisted of CD4+ T cells from PBMCs. The sequence was obtained from a human donor with multiple sclerosis.

CDR3 in amino acids: CATRSGTGGDETQYF. Here the CDR3 DNA reads TGTGCCACCCGAAGCGGGACAGGGGGCGATGAGACCCAGTACTTC. V gene TRBV24-1 combines with J gene TRBJ2-5, with TRBD1 matching 12 bases. V was pared by 9 bases and J by 5 bases, with 9 bases of the junction left unmatched. This CDR3 is built from 15 residues. Germline V gives CDR1 KGHDR, CDR2 SFDVKD.